Each of the 10 T cell receptor beta chains below was sequenced from the same sample in a study of blood T cell repertoires in COVID-19. Using immunoSEQ multiplex PCR, the repertoire was profiled, and TCRdb retains in-frame clones only, with some absent. This sample has about 340,000 clones, with roughly 90% found just once. Specimen: peripheral blood. These receptors were obtained from a woman in her seventies with COVID-19, enrolled during active disease.

The chain uses TRBV28 and TRBJ1-6; D is unclear. V gave up 1 base and J gave up 10 bases, with 17 bases separating them. This CDR3 region has 16 residues. Germline assignment: CDR1 MDHEN and CDR2 SYDVKM. CDR3 residues: CASSLFGVLGASPLHF. DNA of the CDR3: TGTGCCAGCAGTTTATTCGGGGTCCTCGGTGCGTCACCCCTCCACTTT. Together with reference TRBV28 and TRBJ1-6, the CDR3 gives the full variable domain: DVKVTQSSRYLVKRTGEKVFLECVQDMDHENMFWYRQDPGLGLRLIYFSYDVKMKEKGDIPEGYSVSREKKERFSLILESASTNQTSMYLCASSLFGVLGASPLHFGNGTRLTVT.

This chain links TRBV5-5 with TRBJ2-3, with 9 bases lining up with TRBD1. Germline values: CDR1 SGHKS, CDR2 YYEKEE (reference sequence). This CDR3 contains 14 residues. V trimming: 4 bases; J trimming: 5 bases; junction bases outside the gene matches: 5. CDR3 residues: CASSPWTGEDTQYF. CDR3 in DNA: TGTGCCAGCAGCCCTTGGACAGGGGAAGATACGCAGTATTTT.

The gene calls are TRBV5-4 and TRBJ2-7, with D tentatively TRBD1 (6 bases). Germline-derived CDR1 and CDR2 are SGHNT and YYREEE (reference sequence). This CDR3 comprises 14 residues. Trimming cost V 5 bases and J 2 bases, with 14 bases left between them. CDR3 region: CASRQLGQTYEQYF. The DNA for the CDR3 is TGTGCCAGCAGACAACTCGGACAGACCTACGAGCAGTACTTC.

The gene calls are TRBV7-9 and TRBJ2-7; 8 positions agree with TRBD1. The length of the CDR3 is 14 residues. The V and J ends lost 4 bases and 1 base, in that order; junction bases with no gene match: 3. Germline V CDR1 and CDR2: SEHNR, FQNEAQ (reference sequence). DNA for the CDR3: TGTGCCAGCAGCTCTGACAGGGGTTCCTACGAGCAGTACTTC. Amino acid sequence: CASSSDRGSYEQYF. Looking up the rest from reference TRBV7-9 and TRBJ2-7 gives the full variable domain: DTGVSQNPRHKITKRGQNVTFRCDPISEHNRLYWYRQTLGQGPEFLTYFQNEAQLEKSRLLSDRFSAERPKGSFSTLEIQRTEQGDSAMYLCASSSDRGSYEQYFGPGTRLTVT.

The V call is TRBV13, the J call TRBJ2-1; D gene uncertain. The CDR3 runs to 12 residues. V was cut by 2 bases and J by 8 bases, with 7 bases left in between. From germline, CDR1 is PRHDT and CDR2 FYEKMQ (reference sequence). This CDR3 reads CASSLMGYEQFF. The CDR3 coding sequence is TGTGCCAGCAGCTTAATGGGCTATGAGCAGTTCTTC.

Regarding this clone: Additional DNA sequences in this sample encode the identical CDR3. The V gene is TRBV5-8, the J gene TRBJ2-7; no firm D call. Germline-derived CDR1 and CDR2 are SGHTS and YDEGEE. The CDR3 contains 13 residues. The V and J ends lost 2 bases and 1 base respectively, with 7 bases between them. In nucleotides, the CDR3 is TGTGCCAGCAGCTTCGGCGGTTCCTACGAGCAGTACTTC. It specifies CASSFGGSYEQYF. The full variable domain, completed using reference TRBV5-8 and TRBJ2-7, is EAGVTQSPTHLIKTRGQQATLRCSPISGHTSVYWYQQALGLGLQFLLWYDEGEERNRGNFPPRFSGRQFPNYSSELNVNALELEDSALYLCASSFGGSYEQYFGPGTRLTVT.

The chain joins TRBV7-9 to TRBJ1-1, with 9 bases identical to TRBD1. V lost 5 bases to trimming and J lost 1 base; unmatched junction nucleotides: 2. Germline V CDR1 and CDR2: SEHNR, FQNEAQ (reference sequence). This CDR3 comprises 14 residues. The CDR3 DNA sequence: TGTGCCAGCAGCACGGACAGGGGGAACACTGAAGCTTTCTTT. This gives the protein CASSTDRGNTEAFF.

The rearrangement links TRBV28 to TRBJ2-7, with 13 bases aligning to TRBD2. Germline V lookup: CDR1 MDHEN, CDR2 SYDVKM. Trimming at V came to 5 bases and at J to 3 bases, leaving 7 bases not matched to a gene. The CDR3 length is 16 residues. CDR3 amino acids: CASSPRTSGGDYEQYF. CDR3 DNA: TGTGCCAGCAGTCCGAGGACTAGCGGGGGTGACTACGAGCAGTACTTC.

The genes are TRBV24-1 and TRBJ1-5; no clear D. This CDR3 has 14 amino acids. The V gene lost 10 bases and the J gene lost 3 bases, with 15 bases spanning the gap. CDR1 is KGHDR and CDR2 is SFDVKD in the germline V gene. The CDR3 is CATGGGANNQPQHF. As DNA, the CDR3 is TGTGCCACGGGTGGTGGAGCCAACAATCAGCCCCAGCATTTT.

The chain is built from TRBV27 and TRBJ1-4; tentatively, D is TRBD1 (6 bases). The V end lost 6 bases, the J end lost 8 bases, and 10 bases lay between the germline ends. CDR3 length: 12 amino acids. Germline lookup yields CDR1 MNHEY and CDR2 SMNVEV (reference sequence). The CDR3 sequence is CASRSRGEKLFF. DNA for the CDR3: TGTGCCAGCAGATCGAGGGGGGAAAAACTGTTTTTT.